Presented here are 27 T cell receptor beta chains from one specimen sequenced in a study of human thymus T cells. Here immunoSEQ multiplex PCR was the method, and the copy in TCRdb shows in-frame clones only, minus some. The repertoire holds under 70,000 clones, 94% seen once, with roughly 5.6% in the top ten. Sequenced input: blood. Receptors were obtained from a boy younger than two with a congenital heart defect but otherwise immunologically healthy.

CDR3 sequence reads: CASSISGQVSNQPQHF. The CDR3 coding sequence is TGTGCCAGTAGTATATCGGGACAGGTGAGCAATCAGCCCCAGCATTTT. This rearrangement joins TRBV19 to TRBJ1-5; 8 bases fit TRBD1. Germline assignment: CDR1 LNHDA and CDR2 SQIVND (reference sequence). This CDR3 spans 16 amino acids. V gave up 2 bases and J gave up 1 base; unmatched junction bases: 4. Drawing the rest from reference TRBV19 and TRBJ1-5, the complete variable domain is DGGITQSPKYLFRKEGQNVTLSCEQNLNHDAMYWYRQDPGQGLRLIYYSQIVNDFQKGDIAEGYSVSREKKESFPLTVTSAQKNPTAFYLCASSISGQVSNQPQHFGDGTRLSIL.

CDR3 in DNA: TGCGCCAGCAGCCAAGATGTTACAGGGGGCTGGGGGGAGCTGTTTTTT. This encodes CASSQDVTGGWGELFF. The gene calls are TRBV4-3 and TRBJ2-2, with 9 bases that match TRBD1. CDR3 length: 16 residues. J lost 8 bases, V lost 0 bases, and 7 bases had no gene match. Per the germline V gene, CDR1 is LGHNA and CDR2 is YSLEER.

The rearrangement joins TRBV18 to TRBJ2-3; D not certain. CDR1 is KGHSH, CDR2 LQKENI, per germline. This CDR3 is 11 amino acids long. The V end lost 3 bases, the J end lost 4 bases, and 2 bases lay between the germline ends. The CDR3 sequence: CASSPADTQYF. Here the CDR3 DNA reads TGTGCCAGCTCACCCGCAGATACGCAGTATTTT. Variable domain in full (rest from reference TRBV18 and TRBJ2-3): NAGVMQNPRHLVRRRGQEARLRCSPMKGHSHVYWYRQLPEEGLKFMVYLQKENIIDESGMPKERFSAEFPKEGPSILRIQQVVRGDSAAYFCASSPADTQYFGPGTRLTVL.

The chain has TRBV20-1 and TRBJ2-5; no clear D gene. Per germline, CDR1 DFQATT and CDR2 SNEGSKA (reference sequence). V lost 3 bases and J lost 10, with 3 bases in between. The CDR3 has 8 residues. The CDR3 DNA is TGCAGTGCTAGCTACCAGTACTTC. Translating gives CSASYQYF.

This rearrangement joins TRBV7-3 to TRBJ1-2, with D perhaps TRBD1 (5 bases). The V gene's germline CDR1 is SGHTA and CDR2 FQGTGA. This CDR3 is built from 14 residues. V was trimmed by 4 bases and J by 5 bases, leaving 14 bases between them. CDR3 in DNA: TGTGCCAGCAGCTCTTTATTACGACAGTATGGCTACACCTTC. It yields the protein CASSSLLRQYGYTF.

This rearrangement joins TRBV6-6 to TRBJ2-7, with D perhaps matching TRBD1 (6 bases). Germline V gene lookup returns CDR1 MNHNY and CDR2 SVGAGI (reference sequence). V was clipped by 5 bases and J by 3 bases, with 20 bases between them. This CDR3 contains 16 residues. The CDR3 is CASSPITGSGYYEQYF. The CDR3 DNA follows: TGTGCCAGCAGTCCTATTACAGGGAGTGGATACTACGAGCAGTACTTC.

CDR3 sequence: CASSVGVMGYTF. CDR3 nucleotide sequence: TGTGCCAGCAGCGTAGGGGTTATGGGCTACACCTTC. This sequence joins TRBV9 and TRBJ1-2; D ambiguous. Trimming shortened V by 0 bases and J by 8 bases, and 8 bases separated the two germline ends. Germline values: CDR1 SGDLS, CDR2 YYNGEE. The CDR3 is 12 residues long. Based on the CDR3 plus reference TRBV9 and TRBJ1-2, the full variable domain is DSGVTQTPKHLITATGQRVTLRCSPRSGDLSVYWYQQSLDQGLQFLIQYYNGEERAKGNILERFSAQQFPDLHSELNLSSLELGDSALYFCASSVGVMGYTFGSGTRLTVV.

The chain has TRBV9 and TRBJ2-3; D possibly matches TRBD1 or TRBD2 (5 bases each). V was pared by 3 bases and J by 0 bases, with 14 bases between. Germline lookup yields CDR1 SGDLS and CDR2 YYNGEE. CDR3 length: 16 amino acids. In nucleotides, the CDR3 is TGTGCCAGCAGCGGGGGACCAACCGCTAGCACAGATACGCAGTATTTT. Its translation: CASSGGPTASTDTQYF. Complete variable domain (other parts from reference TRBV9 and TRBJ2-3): DSGVTQTPKHLITATGQRVTLRCSPRSGDLSVYWYQQSLDQGLQFLIQYYNGEERAKGNILERFSAQQFPDLHSELNLSSLELGDSALYFCASSGGPTASTDTQYFGPGTRLTVL.

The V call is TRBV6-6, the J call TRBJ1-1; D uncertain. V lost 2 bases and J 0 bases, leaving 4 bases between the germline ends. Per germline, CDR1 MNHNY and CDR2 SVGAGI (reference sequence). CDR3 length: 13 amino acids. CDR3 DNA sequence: TGTGCCAGCAGTTACAGGGTGAACACTGAAGCTTTCTTT. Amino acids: CASSYRVNTEAFF.

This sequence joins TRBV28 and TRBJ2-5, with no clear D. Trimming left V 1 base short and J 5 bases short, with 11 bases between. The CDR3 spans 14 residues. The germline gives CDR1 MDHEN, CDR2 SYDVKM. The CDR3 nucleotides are TGTGCCAGCAGTTTATCATACGGGTGGGAGACCCAGTACTTC. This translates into CASSLSYGWETQYF.

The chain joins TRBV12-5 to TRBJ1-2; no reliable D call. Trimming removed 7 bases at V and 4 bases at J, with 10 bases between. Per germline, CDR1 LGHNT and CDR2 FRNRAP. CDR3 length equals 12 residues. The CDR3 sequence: CASDREGYGYTF. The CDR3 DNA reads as TGTGCTAGTGACAGAGAGGGCTATGGCTACACCTTC.

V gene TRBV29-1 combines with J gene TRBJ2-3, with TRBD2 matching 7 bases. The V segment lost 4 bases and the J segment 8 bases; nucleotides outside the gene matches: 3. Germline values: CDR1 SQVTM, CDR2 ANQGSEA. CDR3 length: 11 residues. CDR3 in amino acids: CSVGGEGTQYF. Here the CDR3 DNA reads TGCAGCGTTGGCGGGGAGGGTACGCAGTATTTT.

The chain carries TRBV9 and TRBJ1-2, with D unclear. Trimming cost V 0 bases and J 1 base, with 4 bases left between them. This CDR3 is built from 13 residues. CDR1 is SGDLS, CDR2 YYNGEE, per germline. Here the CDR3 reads CASSVDNNYGYTF. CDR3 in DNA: TGTGCCAGCAGCGTAGACAATAACTATGGCTACACCTTC.

The CDR3 bases are TGCAGCGTTGATCAAGGTCGTACTAGCACAGATACGCAGTATTTT. Amino acid sequence: CSVDQGRTSTDTQYF. V gene TRBV29-1 combines with J gene TRBJ2-3; D gene ambiguous. V was trimmed by 3 bases and J by 0 bases, leaving 13 bases between them. The CDR3 consists of 15 residues. The germline V gene has CDR1 SQVTM and CDR2 ANQGSEA.

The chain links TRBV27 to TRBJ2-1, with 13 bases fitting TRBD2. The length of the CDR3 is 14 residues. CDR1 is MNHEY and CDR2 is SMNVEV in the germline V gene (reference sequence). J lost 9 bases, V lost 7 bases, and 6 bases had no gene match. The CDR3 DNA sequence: TGTGCCAGCATGCTACTAGCGGGAGGGGGTGAGCAGTTCTTC. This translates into CASMLLAGGGEQFF.

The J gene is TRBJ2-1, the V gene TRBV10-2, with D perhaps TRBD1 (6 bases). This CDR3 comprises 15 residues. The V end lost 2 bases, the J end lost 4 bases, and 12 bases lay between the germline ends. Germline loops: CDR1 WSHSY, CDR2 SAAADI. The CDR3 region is CASSERQGPYNEQFF. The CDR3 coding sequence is TGCGCCAGCAGTGAGCGGCAGGGGCCTTACAATGAGCAGTTCTTC.

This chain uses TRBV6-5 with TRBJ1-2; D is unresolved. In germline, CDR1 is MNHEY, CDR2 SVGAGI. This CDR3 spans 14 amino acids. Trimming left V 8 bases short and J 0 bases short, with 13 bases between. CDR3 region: CASFSPTPNYGYTF. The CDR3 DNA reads TGTGCCAGCTTTAGCCCAACCCCTAACTATGGCTACACCTTC.

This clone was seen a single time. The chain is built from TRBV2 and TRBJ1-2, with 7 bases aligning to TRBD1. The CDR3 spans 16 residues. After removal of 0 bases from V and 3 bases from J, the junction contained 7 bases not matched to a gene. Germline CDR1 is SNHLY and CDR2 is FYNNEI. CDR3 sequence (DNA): TGTGCCAGCAGTGAAGCGCTGTCAGGGGGACACTATGGCTACACCTTC. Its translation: CASSEALSGGHYGYTF.

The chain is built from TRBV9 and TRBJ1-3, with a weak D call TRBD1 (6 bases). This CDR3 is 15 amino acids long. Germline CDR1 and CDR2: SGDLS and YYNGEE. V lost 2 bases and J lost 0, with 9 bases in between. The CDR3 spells CASSVTGYSGNTIYF. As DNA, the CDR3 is TGTGCCAGCAGCGTTACAGGGTACTCTGGAAACACCATATATTTT. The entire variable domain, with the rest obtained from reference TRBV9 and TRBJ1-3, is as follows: DSGVTQTPKHLITATGQRVTLRCSPRSGDLSVYWYQQSLDQGLQFLIQYYNGEERAKGNILERFSAQQFPDLHSELNLSSLELGDSALYFCASSVTGYSGNTIYFGEGSWLTVV.

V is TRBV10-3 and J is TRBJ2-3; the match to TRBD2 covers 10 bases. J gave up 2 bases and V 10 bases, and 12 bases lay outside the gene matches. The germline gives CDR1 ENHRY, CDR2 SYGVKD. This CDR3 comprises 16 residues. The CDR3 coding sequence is TGTGCCACTAGCGGGAGTAGTCAAGCCAACACAGATACGCAGTATTTT. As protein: CATSGSSQANTDTQYF.

The CDR3: CASSLRAYRRNEQFF. The CDR3 nucleotides read TGTGCCAGCAGCTTGCGGGCCTACCGACGGAATGAGCAGTTCTTC. The chain combines TRBV5-6 with TRBJ2-1, with D unresolved. Trimming left V 1 base short and J 7 bases short, with 15 bases between. Germline V gives CDR1 SGHDT, CDR2 YYEEEE. This CDR3 comprises 15 residues.

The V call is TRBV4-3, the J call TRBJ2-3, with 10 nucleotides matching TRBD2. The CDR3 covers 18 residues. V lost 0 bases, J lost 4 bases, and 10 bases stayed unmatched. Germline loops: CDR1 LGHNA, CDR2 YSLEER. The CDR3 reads CASSQEPLSGGASDTQYF. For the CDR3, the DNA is TGCGCCAGCAGCCAAGAACCCCTAAGCGGGGGGGCATCAGATACGCAGTATTTT.

The CDR3 bases are TGCGCCAGCAGCCGGGCAGAGAACTATGGCTACACCTTC. As protein: CASSRAENYGYTF. This chain connects TRBV4-1 to TRBJ1-2; D is uncertain. Trimming removed 4 bases at V and 2 bases at J, with 8 bases between. This CDR3 is 13 amino acids long. CDR1 and CDR2 (germline): MGHRA, YSYEKL.

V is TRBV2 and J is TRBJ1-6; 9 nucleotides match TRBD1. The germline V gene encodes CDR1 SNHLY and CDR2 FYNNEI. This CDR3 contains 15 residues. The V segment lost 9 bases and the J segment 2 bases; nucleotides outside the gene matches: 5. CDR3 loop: CASSDRGAYNSPLHF. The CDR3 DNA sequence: TGTGCCAGTTCCGACAGGGGGGCCTATAATTCACCCCTCCACTTT.

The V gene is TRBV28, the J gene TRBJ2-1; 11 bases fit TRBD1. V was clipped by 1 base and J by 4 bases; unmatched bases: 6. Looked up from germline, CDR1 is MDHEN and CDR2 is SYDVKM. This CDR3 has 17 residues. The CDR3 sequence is CASSLLGTGGLYNEQFF. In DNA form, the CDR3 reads TGTGCCAGCAGTTTATTGGGGACAGGGGGGCTTTACAATGAGCAGTTCTTC.

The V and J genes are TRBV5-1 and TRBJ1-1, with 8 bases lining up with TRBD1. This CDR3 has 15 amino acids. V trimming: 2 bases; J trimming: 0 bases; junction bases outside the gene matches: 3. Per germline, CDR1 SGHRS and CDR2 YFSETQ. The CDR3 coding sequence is TGCGCCAGCAGCTTAGGGACAGGTCTGAACACTGAAGCTTTCTTT. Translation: CASSLGTGLNTEAFF.

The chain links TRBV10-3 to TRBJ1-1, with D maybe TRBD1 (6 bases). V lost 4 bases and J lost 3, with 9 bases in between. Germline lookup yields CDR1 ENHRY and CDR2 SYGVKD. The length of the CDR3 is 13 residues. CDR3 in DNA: TGTGCCATCAGTGGGGGGCAGGACACTGAAGCTTTCTTT. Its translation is CAISGGQDTEAFF.